Below are 10 T cell receptor beta chains sequenced from a single sample in a study of beta chain features in type 1 diabetes (dated by TCRdb to the late 2010s). The protocol used for the library was the immunoSEQ multiplex PCR assay. The entire amount of isolated RNA was reverse transcribed using the High Capacity cDNA Reverse Transcription Kit, so the sequenced TCRB transcripts were expressed ones. Imported from immuneACCESS, the table was reduced by TCRdb to in-frame sequences with V and J called. These copies leave out some clones; in studies compared against another copy, an unresolved V gene accounts for under half, and the cause of the remainder is not known. Recorded for this sample are hundreds of thousands of clones; 30% of them occurred a single time. The ten largest account for around 0.065% of the sample. The specimen was naive CD4+ T cells from blood. The cell subset or site label for this specimen denotes: true naive CD4+ T cells. The origin of the receptors is a man aged 18-30 years in good health.

A remark on this clone: Other DNA sequences in this specimen translate into the identical CDR3. This chain joins TRBV29-1 and TRBJ1-5; 7 bases are a match to TRBD1. The germline gives CDR1 SQVTM, CDR2 ANQGSEA. V was clipped by 4 bases and J by 4 bases; unmatched bases: 4. The CDR3 extends over 13 amino acids. The DNA for the CDR3 is TGCAGCGTTGTATCAGGGGGGAATCAGCCCCAGCATTTT. This translates into CSVVSGGNQPQHF.

The chain is built from TRBV7-9 and TRBJ1-1; D not resolved. Germline V gene lookup returns CDR1 SEHNR and CDR2 FQNEAQ (reference sequence). Between the trimmed V and J ends, which lost 5 bases and 0 bases, there was a span of 10 bases. The CDR3 runs 14 residues. CDR3 residues: CASSRLNMNTEAFF. Written as DNA, the CDR3 is TGTGCCAGCAGCCGGCTGAATATGAACACTGAAGCTTTCTTT.

This clone was observed a few times. The sample carries other DNA sequences with the same CDR3. J is TRBJ2-1 and V is TRBV6-5, with no clear D. V lost 2 bases, J lost 8 bases, and 7 bases lay in between. Germline V lookup: CDR1 MNHEY, CDR2 SVGAGI. The CDR3 runs to 12 residues. The CDR3 DNA sequence: TGTGCCAGCAGTTACCGAGGAGATGAGCAGTTCTTC. Residues: CASSYRGDEQFF.

This clone showed up just a few times. At the DNA level, this CDR3 is encoded by other sequences in the same sample as well. The chain couples TRBV30 to TRBJ1-3, with D maybe TRBD1 (5 bases). This CDR3 contains 13 residues. V was clipped by 2 bases and J by 4 bases, with 9 bases between them. Germline V gives CDR1 GTSNPN, CDR2 SVGIG (reference sequence). The CDR3 nucleotides read TGTGCCTGGAGTTCAGGGTCCGGAAACACCATATATTTT. Translation gives CAWSSGSGNTIYF. The full variable domain, completed using reference TRBV30 and TRBJ1-3, is SQTIHQWPATLVQPVGSPLSLECTVEGTSNPNLYWYRQAAGRGLQLLFYSVGIGQISSEVPQNLSASRPQDRQFILSSKKLLLSDSGFYLCAWSSGSGNTIYFGEGSWLTVV.

The rearrangement joins TRBV6-5 to TRBJ2-7; D gene uncertain. CDR3 length equals 13 residues. With 8 bases removed from V and 0 bases from J, the gap between germline ends came to 11 bases. The germline V gene encodes CDR1 MNHEY and CDR2 SVGAGI. The CDR3 is CASSFGPSYEQYF. In nucleotides, the CDR3 is TGTGCCAGCTCATTTGGGCCCTCCTACGAGCAGTACTTC.

For this clone: The sample has other DNA sequences that encode this CDR3 too. The rearrangement links TRBV30 to TRBJ1-5; TRBD1 is a possible D gene (5 bases). Germline V CDR1 and CDR2: GTSNPN, SVGIG (reference sequence). The CDR3 is 13 amino acids. V lost 0 bases, J lost 7 bases, and 10 bases lay in between. CDR3 region: CAWSVGARQPQHF. The CDR3 DNA reads as TGTGCCTGGAGTGTAGGGGCAAGGCAGCCCCAGCATTTT. Drawing the rest from reference TRBV30 and TRBJ1-5, the complete variable domain is SQTIHQWPATLVQPVGSPLSLECTVEGTSNPNLYWYRQAAGRGLQLLFYSVGIGQISSEVPQNLSASRPQDRQFILSSKKLLLSDSGFYLCAWSVGARQPQHFGDGTRLSIL.

The gene calls are TRBV10-3 and TRBJ2-1, with D perhaps matching TRBD2 (6 bases). CDR1 and CDR2 from the germline V gene are ENHRY and SYGVKD. CDR3 length: 13 amino acids. V was cut by 7 bases and J by 5 bases, with 12 bases left in between. CDR3 in amino acids: CAINRESDNEQFF. The CDR3 DNA reads TGTGCCATCAATCGGGAGAGCGACAATGAGCAGTTCTTC.

V gene TRBV9 combines with J gene TRBJ2-1, with TRBD2 identical over 13 bases. The CDR3 has 18 amino acids. The trim removed 4 bases at V and 8 bases at J, leaving 15 bases unmatched. Germline loops: CDR1 SGDLS, CDR2 YYNGEE. The DNA for the CDR3 is TGTGCCAGCAGCACTGTACTAGCGGGAGGGCCGTTTTCGGATGAGCAGTTCTTC. It specifies CASSTVLAGGPFSDEQFF.

Written as DNA, the CDR3 is TGTGCCAGCAGCCCCGTCTCAGATACGCAGTATTTT. This encodes CASSPVSDTQYF. The chain links TRBV4-2 to TRBJ2-3; D gene unclear. CDR3 length: 12 residues. The V gene lost 4 bases and the J gene lost 4 bases, with 6 bases spanning the gap. Germline assignment: CDR1 LGHNA and CDR2 YNFKEQ.

CDR3: CSAFQGNGYTF. In DNA form, the CDR3 reads TGCAGCGCGTTCCAGGGAAATGGCTACACCTTC. The V call is TRBV29-1, the J call TRBJ1-2; TRBD1 is a possible D gene (5 bases). This CDR3 spans 11 amino acids. Germline CDR1 is SQVTM and CDR2 is ANQGSEA. V gave up 7 bases and J gave up 6 bases, with 12 bases separating them.